The subject of this entry is one T cell receptor beta chain. Sequencing used immunoSEQ multiplex PCR; TCRdb keeps in-frame clones, though not all of them. In the table there are 70,000 or so clones, roughly 91% of which are singletons. All trial patients relapsed after autologous stem cell transplantation. Complete response, partial response or progressive disease constituted the best responses recorded. This specimen comes from a study of PD-1 blockade in classical Hodgkin lymphoma. Looking at the study overall: Patients received nivolumab 3 mg/kg intravenously every 2 weeks.

Germline CDR1 SGHRS, CDR2 YFSETQ. Unmatched junction bases numbered 4, after V lost 4 bases and J lost 2 bases. The CDR3 is 16 residues long. This specimen consisted of peripheral blood mononuclear cells (PBMCs), obtained at baseline. The TCR sequence derives from a human donor with classical Hodgkin lymphoma. The chain is built from TRBV5-1 and TRBJ2-3; 13 bases match TRBD2. This chain's CDR3 is CASSLGTSGTTDTQYF. The DNA for the CDR3 is TGCGCCAGCAGCCTAGGGACTAGCGGGACCACAGATACGCAGTATTTT. Using reference TRBV5-1 and TRBJ2-3 for the parts outside the CDR3, the full variable domain is KAGVTQTPRYLIKTRGQQVTLSCSPISGHRSVSWYQQTPGQGLQFLFEYFSETQRNKGNFPGRFSGRQFSNSRSEMNVSTLELGDSALYLCASSLGTSGTTDTQYFGPGTRLTVL.